The present T cell receptor beta chain was sequenced within a study of T cell repertoires in cytomegalovirus infection. Study overall: Well-studied HLA-B-restricted CMV epitopes were used in the study alongside recently identified HLA-C-restricted ones. Indicated by public TCR beta signatures were CMV infection and matching HLA type.

Comments on this clonotype: Its antigen is unidentified.

TCRdb processed the reads anew with MiXCR; each CDR3 protein has one entry. The sample has fewer than 350,000 distinct CDR3 sequences; just under 30% are singletons. Study observations and caveats: Of the TCR beta families, the public ones yielded a cumulative frequency that identified carriers of CMV plus the relevant HLA. The ex vivo response was dominated by HLA-C-restricted CMV-specific TCR beta clonotypes.

The length of the CDR3 is 14 residues. Germline V lookup: CDR1 LNHDA, CDR2 SQIVND (reference sequence). V lost 1 base, J lost 5 bases, and 9 bases lay in between. Sample: cultured PBMCs, taken from culture after CMV antigen stimulation. V usage is TRBV19 and J usage is TRBJ2-1, with D uncertain. This receptor was identified in a human donor in good health (CMV status not recorded). Some clones in this sample may be carry-over from other donors' samples. This CDR3 is CASSIVPEHNEQFF. The CDR3 DNA reads as TGTGCCAGTAGTATAGTGCCAGAGCACAATGAGCAGTTCTTC.